The clone carrying this TCR beta chain was detected a few times. Its antigen remains unknown. The sample belongs to a study of T cell repertoires in cytomegalovirus infection. Findings and caveats of the study: Cumulative public TCR beta family frequency identified carriers of CMV plus the relevant HLA. CMV-specific TCR beta clonotypes restricted by HLA-C dominated the ex vivo response.

The V and J ends lost 9 bases and 7 bases respectively, with 16 bases between them. The CDR3 is 14 amino acids. Germline loops: CDR1 MGHDK, CDR2 SYGVNS. TCRdb re-derived calls from the reads in MiXCR, one entry per CDR3 protein. Of tens of thousands of distinct CDR3 sequences in the sample, roughly half are singletons; the top ten hold approximately 95%. The V and J genes are TRBV25-1 and TRBJ1-6; the D gene is possibly TRBD1 (5 bases). The clonotype was recovered from a human donor in good health (CMV status not recorded). Some clones in this sample may be carry-over from other donors' samples. The source material was CD8+ T cells from cultured PBMCs, sampled from culture after CMV antigen stimulation. CDR3 protein: CASVGPGMNSPLHF. As DNA, the CDR3 is TGTGCCAGTGTAGGTCCAGGGATGAATTCACCCCTCCACTTT.